Shown below are 7 T cell receptor beta chains from a single sample sequenced in a study of T cell clusters in autoimmune cytopenias. Each sample's input was approximately 0.25 ug genomic DNA, 35,000 to 40,000 genome equivalents. Multiplex touch-down PCR amplified TRB using TRB-A and TRB-B pools in one tube. From the multiplex PCR reads, TCRdb lists one entry per CDR3 protein and no DNA. The listing records about 8,200 distinct CDR3 sequences. What was sequenced was peripheral blood. The receptors here all came from a human donor with an autoimmune cytopenia or autoimmune hepatitis (not recorded which).

This chain uses TRBV19 with TRBJ2-7; the TRBD1 assignment by TCRdb is unverifiable without DNA. This CDR3 contains 14 residues. CDR1 is LNHDA and CDR2 is SQIVND in the germline V gene (reference sequence). CDR3 region: CASSISGHSYEQYF.

This clonotype shows up as medium-sized by frequency. The chain couples TRBV6-5 to TRBJ2-5; TCRdb's D call, TRBD2, is unchecked because there is no DNA. The V gene's germline CDR1 is MNHEY and CDR2 SVGAGI. The CDR3 sequence is 13 residues long. CDR3 amino acids: CASSVQRQETQYF.

This clonotype is deemed medium-sized by its frequency. CDR3 protein: CAQRDNYEQYF. The chain joins TRBV30 to TRBJ2-7; TCRdb lists TRBD1, though no DNA is available to test this call. The germline V gene has CDR1 GTSNPN and CDR2 SVGIG (reference sequence). This CDR3 comprises 11 residues.

The chain links TRBV12-3 or TRBV12-4 to TRBJ1-1. CDR3 length: 11 amino acids. The CDR3 region is CASSLAREAFF.

This clonotype is called medium-sized based on its frequency. The genes are TRBV19 and TRBJ2-5. The CDR3 is 13 amino acids. CDR1 LNHDA and CDR2 SQIVND come from the germline V gene (reference sequence). The CDR3 is CASSTTRSETQYF. Combining the CDR3 with reference TRBV19 and TRBJ2-5 gives the whole variable domain DGGITQSPKYLFRKEGQNVTLSCEQNLNHDAMYWYRQDPGQGLRLIYYSQIVNDFQKGDIAEGYSVSREKKESFPLTVTSAQKNPTAFYLCASSTTRSETQYFGPGTRLLVL.

The CDR3 region is CASRRDPLTNEKLFF. This chain links TRBV6-5 with TRBJ1-4; lacking DNA, the TRBD1 call made by TCRdb goes unchecked. Germline CDR1 MNHEY, CDR2 SVGAGI. This CDR3 region has 15 residues.

The chain employs TRBV5-4 and TRBJ2-7; the D call from TCRdb, TRBD1, cannot be confirmed without DNA. The CDR3 is 15 amino acids. CDR1 and CDR2 from the germline V gene are SGHNT and YYREEE (reference sequence). This CDR3 is CASSLRGASSYEQYF.